This section outlines one T cell receptor (beta chain) sequence together with its context. Its antigen is not identified. Noted treatment: around 19 received Ad26.COV2.S at low or high dose, single or two shots; five or six received placebo; per-sample allocation not given. Sampling happened 63 days after the first vaccine or placebo injection. The entry originates in a study of Ad26.COV2.S vaccination and SARS-CoV-2 variants. Overall study context: Intramuscularly, Ad26.COV2.S was given either once or twice, 56 days apart.

The V end lost 5 bases, the J end lost 0 bases, and 7 bases lay between the germline ends. Germline CDR1 and CDR2: MNHEY and SVGAGI. The CDR3 is made up of 14 amino acids. Repertoires were generated with immunoSEQ multiplex PCR, while TCRdb's copy carries only in-frame clones and drops some. The sample yields about 380,000 clones, about 83% seen once. General study results and limits: Total T cell responses, in the TCR breadth and depth analyses, may have been underestimated.

Sample: peripheral blood, taken in a trial of Ad26.COV2.S vaccine versus placebo. The sequence derives from a person between 18 and 65 years old who received the Ad26.COV2.S COVID-19 vaccine or a placebo. The V gene is TRBV6-5, the J gene TRBJ1-4; no definite D call. CDR3 region: CASSPTPTNEKLFF. CDR3 bases: TGTGCCAGCAGTCCCACCCCAACTAATGAAAAACTGTTTTTT.